This T cell receptor beta chain emerged from a study of cytomegalovirus exposure and HLA in healthy donors (TCRdb year 2017). Broadly, across the study: In an earlier analysis of fewer than 750 of the donors, 250 to 350 Gb of sequence data and 120 million or so unique TCR beta sequences from 180 million or so T cells were reported. An early release that covered some 630 HLA-typed donors contained around 330 gigabases of sequencing data and 75 million to 100 million unique TCR sequences. The genetic ancestry cluster associated with self-reported Caucasian donors included about 81% of the roughly 410 genotyped donors. The study aimed to test whether signatures of past pathogen exposure could be identified by cataloging public T cell receptors. Using immunosequencing, the study profiled T cell repertoires from 500 to 800 subjects and related those repertoires to cytomegalovirus serostatus. In addition to the first cohort of 666 subjects, a separate validation cohort of 130 or so different subjects was used. To predict cytomegalovirus infection status, the study combined high-throughput TCR immunosequencing, statistical association of individual TCRs with disease status, and machine learning. To study patterns of TCR occurrence, a later analysis re-analyzed previously published TCR beta repertoires from 550 to 800 donors and added high-resolution HLA genotyping. Rather than drawing on any new phenotypic data, the later analysis identified candidate immune exposures from TCR beta sequences and the way those sequences occurred across donors. To decide whether each TCR beta V gene segment behaved as functional or pseudogenic, an earlier analysis of 587 of the donors relied on high-throughput TCR beta sequencing. Donor age, sex, ethnicity and CMV serostatus were compiled together with the repertoire data. A later genetic analysis took genome-wide SNP genotypes for about 55% of the roughly 670 donors and used that subset as a discovery cohort. Every repertoire in the discovery cohort had been generated on one and the same sequencing platform. Class I and class II HLA loci were covered by the typing at four-digit resolution. The number of donors typed differed by locus, with about 629-630 for A, B, C, DRB1 and DQB1, over 500 for DQA1, nearly 610 for DPA1, and around 460 for DPB1. Several DR-DQ haplotypes were handled as single units for association and clustering, since linkage in the cohort was strong. On average, roughly 250,000 unique TCR beta nucleotide sequences were sequenced per donor among a few hundred genotyped donors of the cohort, with roughly 20% of those sequences being non-productive. Broad study findings and their caveats: According to a later analysis, parvovirus B19, influenza, CMV and Epstein-Barr virus appeared linked to several top co-occurrence clusters. A later analysis associated 15,000 to 20,000 TCR beta sequences with specific HLA alleles at a false discovery rate of 0.05. Most CMV-associated TCR beta chains appeared to be HLA-restricted in a later analysis, and the HLA associations seemed to be driven largely by CMV exposure. In a later analysis, the rate of TCR association differed among HLA loci, with DRB1 alleles having the most associated TCRs and HLA-C alleles having the fewest. When HLA alleles, especially DR and DQ, strongly co-occurred, attributing TCR associations to individual alleles was difficult. A further reported finding was that TCR beta sequences accurately predicted the HLA-A and HLA-B alleles for most subjects in the first cohort. A later analysis found that HLA-associated TCR beta chains were more clonally expanded and had lower generation probabilities than equally common non-associated chains. A cluster of highly shared sequence variants was judged likely to represent a technical artifact of the sequencing pipeline. Some IMGT-functional V segments, including TRBV6-2 and TRBV6-3, could not be told apart with the 87-base-pair reads, so those segments were excluded. Immune exposure information for the cohort was limited to CMV serostatus. Seventeen rarely observed V segments, including chromosome 9 orphons, were excluded from the earlier analysis of just under 600 of the donors because counts were too low. Only TCR beta chains were sequenced in this cohort, and the absence of alpha or paired-chain data limited detectable features. A later genetic analysis reported fewer N-insertions in productive TCRs among donors in an Asian-associated ancestry cluster than the roughly 640-donor mean. Linkage disequilibrium might explain the correlated functional status among segregating V segments, but an unknown experimental factor could not be ruled out. Roughly uniform sequencing depth across donors was assumed in presence/absence analyses, although this assumption may not hold. The classifier was reported to diagnose cytomegalovirus status with high specificity and sensitivity in both the original and validation cohorts. According to the authors, the approach could potentially be generalized to other disease states and immunological phenotypes. In an earlier analysis of under 600 of the donors, most TCR beta V segments were observed in productive rearrangements about 87% or about 30% of the time, broadly matching IMGT annotations. A few of the identified cytomegalovirus-associated TCR beta chains were confirmed in vitro to be specific for cytomegalovirus antigens. V-gene and J-gene trimming of TCR beta chains was associated with a missense DCLRE1C variant in a later genetic analysis, and the association was replicated in an independent cohort. The study gave a list of over 150 TCR beta chains associated with cytomegalovirus. Because some donors lacked HLA typing at each locus, the association tests relied only on the typed subset. While some public TCRs were present in many individuals, most TCR sequences turned up only very rarely across donors.

The library was prepared using the immunoSEQ multiplex PCR assay. A mixture of 60 forward primers for TCR Vbeta segments and 13 reverse primers for TCR Jbeta segments was used in the multiplex PCR. The CDR3 region of rearranged TCR beta genes was amplified from genomic DNA by a multiplex PCR assay. On the Illumina HiSeq System, the amplified TCR beta libraries were sequenced as 87-base-pair reads. Regarding the original processing steps: A later analysis tallied around 87 million unique TCR beta chains across the approximately 670 repertoires, and around 12 million of those chains were shared by two or more donors. Raw reads were error-corrected and collapsed into unique sequences with a nearest-neighbor algorithm that merged closely related sequences to remove PCR and sequencing errors. To assign V, D and J gene segments, CDR3 sequences were aligned to IMGT reference sequences. Each retained sequence needed at least a six-nucleotide match to both a V gene segment and a J gene segment. A rearrangement was called productive if the CDR3 had no stop codons and remained in frame with V and J, and every other rearrangement was called non-productive. Following IMGT convention, CDR3 was defined as the stretch from the second conserved V-encoded cysteine up to the conserved J-encoded phenylalanine. The earlier analysis of a few hundred of the donors excluded any sequence lacking an unambiguous match to a single V gene segment. In an earlier analysis of a few hundred of the donors, V segments were called functional above 56.7% productive rearrangements and were called segregating when the between-donor standard deviation exceeded 5%. A statistical classification framework was built to diagnose cytomegalovirus status from the catalog of TCR beta chain sequences. A later analysis assigned V and J genes by comparing TCR nucleotide sequences with IMGT/GENE-DB human TR gene sequences. A later analysis assigned CDR3 sequences and most-parsimonious VDJ recombination scenarios with the TCRdist pipeline. In a later analysis, every TCR beta chain was defined by the combination of its CDR3 amino acid sequence and its V-gene family, and reads without a unique V-gene family were dropped. A later analysis removed 450 to 600 highly shared, low-generation-probability nucleotide sequences to deal with suspected cross-contamination and a sequencing artifact. In a later analysis, a clonal expansion index was calculated for each public chain from normalized within-repertoire ranks of inferred template counts. In a later analysis, generation probabilities were computed with a VDJ recombination model fitted to out-of-frame rearrangements, and the resulting probabilities were checked against IGoR. In a later analysis, hypergeometric tests were used to score TCR-TCR, TCR-HLA and TCR-CMV co-occurrence, with a repertoire-size bias correction applied to TCR pairs. To estimate false discovery rates, a later analysis permuted the HLA or CMV assignments 20 times. In a later analysis, co-occurring TCRs were grouped using DBSCAN, and TCRdist sequence similarity was added for clustering within HLA-allele-positive subsets. Repertoires with fewer than 30,000 or more than 120,000 public chains, plus five repertoires with anomalous nucleotide sharing, were excluded from co-occurrence clustering. As stored in TCRdb, this immuneACCESS dataset retains in-frame rearrangements with V and J assigned. A fraction of the clones does not appear; measured against another copy, unresolved V genes explain less than half of the discrepancy, and the remainder lacks a known reason. That table furnishes V, J and clone size, whereas the DNA furnished D and trimming. A total of about 170,000 clones appear in this sample, more than 70% of them only once. The biggest ten clones account for approximately 1.5% of the sample.

The cohort comprised 666 healthy bone marrow donors. Cohort members were all nominally healthy when sampled, although unrecorded immune exposures were likely present. The donor tested CMV seronegative and was one of the 352 seronegative cohort members. A peripheral blood sample was collected from each donor, and TCR beta sequencing was performed on peripheral blood mononuclear cells. Genomic DNA extraction from the blood cell samples was performed with the Qiagen DNeasy Blood Extraction Kit. Inclusive of the bounding cysteine and phenylalanine, the CDR3 is 17 residues long. Kept here is only the CDR3 DNA, which spans 51 bases and is read in frame from base 1. V is clipped by 0 bases and J by 1 base, and the sequence between their germline boundaries is 12 bases long. The germline V gene (reference sequence) yields SEHNR for CDR1 and FQNEAQ for CDR2. To note about this clone: Its antigen target is currently unknown. No much larger clonotype is one base removed from it; base qualities were not supplied.

This receptor was obtained from a male donor in good health and CMV-seronegative. The chain joins TRBV7-9 to TRBJ2-2, and the D gene may be TRBD1, 6 bases matching. The material sequenced was PBMCs. The base sequence is TGTGCCAGCAGCTTAGCGTTACAGGGAAGGAACACCGGGGAGCTGTTTTTT. It translates to CASSLALQGRNTGELFF. The CDR3 plus the reference TRBV7-9 and TRBJ2-2 genes for the other parts give the full variable domain: DTGVSQNPRHKITKRGQNVTFRCDPISEHNRLYWYRQTLGQGPEFLTYFQNEAQLEKSRLLSDRFSAERPKGSFSTLEIQRTEQGDSAMYLCASSLALQGRNTGELFFGEGSRLTVL.